The rows below give T cell receptor beta chains drawn from one sample of a study of T cells after yellow fever vaccination. MiXCR, run by TCRdb on the 5' RACE reads, gives a single entry per CDR3 protein. This sample carries about 630,000 distinct CDR3 sequences, around an eighth of them seen once, and the ten largest clones take approximately 15%. This material consisted of PBMCs, taken on the day of the yellow fever booster vaccination. All receptors come from a man aged 25 to 40 who received the YFV17D yellow fever vaccine. CDR3s include the opening cysteine and the closing phenylalanine or tryptophan. The D gene is left open where the match is weak. Part of the rows lack a size; the others show once, few, many or a class for expanded clones.

v_call: TRBV15; clone_size: .; d_call: .; j_call: TRBJ2-5; cdr3_length: 17; cdr3_aa: CATSRDLVVSGDETQYF; cdr3_nt: TGTGCCACCAGCAGAGACCTCGTAGTATCGGGAGACGAGACCCAGTACTTC
v_call: TRBV7-9; clone_size: few; d_call: .; j_call: TRBJ2-3; cdr3_length: 16; cdr3_aa: CASSSASGRWSDTQYF; cdr3_nt: TGTGCCAGCAGCTCTGCTTCAGGAAGGTGGTCAGATACGCAGTATTTT
v_call: TRBV18; clone_size: few; d_call: .; j_call: TRBJ2-3; cdr3_length: 15; cdr3_aa: CASSPTAVGTDTQYF; cdr3_nt: TGTGCCAGCTCACCAACGGCGGTGGGGACAGATACGCAGTATTTT
v_call: TRBV12-3/TRBV12-4; clone_size: .; d_call: .; j_call: TRBJ1-1; cdr3_length: 14; cdr3_aa: CASSRAVLNTEAFF; cdr3_nt: TGTGCCAGCAGCCGTGCAGTTTTGAACACTGAAGCTTTCTTT
v_call: TRBV5-1; clone_size: .; d_call: .; j_call: TRBJ2-7; cdr3_length: 17; cdr3_aa: CASSHARGLSSSYEQYF; cdr3_nt: TGCGCCAGCAGCCACGCCCGAGGTCTCTCATCATCCTACGAGCAGTACTTC
v_call: TRBV5-5; clone_size: .; d_call: TRBD1; j_call: TRBJ1-6; cdr3_length: 14; cdr3_aa: CASNPGQGDSPLHF; cdr3_nt: TGTGCCAGCAACCCGGGACAGGGAGATTCACCCCTCCACTTT
v_call: TRBV20-1; clone_size: .; d_call: .; j_call: TRBJ2-7; cdr3_length: 15; cdr3_aa: CSARRPRGTRYEQYF; cdr3_nt: TGCAGTGCTAGAAGGCCTAGGGGGACCAGGTACGAGCAGTACTTC
v_call: TRBV3-1; clone_size: .; d_call: TRBD2; j_call: TRBJ2-6; cdr3_length: 16; cdr3_aa: CASSQLAGTGANVLTF; cdr3_nt: TGTGCCAGCAGCCAACTAGCGGGGACTGGGGCCAACGTCCTGACTTTC
v_call: TRBV27; clone_size: many; d_call: .; j_call: TRBJ2-3; cdr3_length: 14; cdr3_aa: CASSLGRITDTQYF; cdr3_nt: TGTGCCAGCAGTTTAGGCAGGATTACAGATACGCAGTATTTT
v_call: TRBV7-9; clone_size: few; d_call: TRBD2; j_call: TRBJ2-5; cdr3_length: 14; cdr3_aa: CASMISGGQETQYF; cdr3_nt: TGTGCCAGTATGATTAGCGGGGGCCAAGAGACCCAGTACTTC
v_call: TRBV4-2; clone_size: .; d_call: TRBD2; j_call: TRBJ2-5; cdr3_length: 14; cdr3_aa: CASSPTSGTETQYF; cdr3_nt: TGTGCCAGCAGCCCGACTAGCGGGACGGAGACCCAGTACTTC
v_call: TRBV5-6; clone_size: .; d_call: TRBD2; j_call: TRBJ2-1; cdr3_length: 13; cdr3_aa: CASSPGGSLEQFF; cdr3_nt: TGTGCCAGCAGCCCCGGCGGGAGTCTTGAGCAGTTCTTC
v_call: TRBV5-1; clone_size: many; d_call: .; j_call: TRBJ2-3; cdr3_length: 12; cdr3_aa: CASSVGTDTQYF; cdr3_nt: TGTGCCAGCAGTGTAGGGACAGATACGCAGTATTTT
v_call: TRBV25-1; clone_size: many; d_call: .; j_call: TRBJ1-1; cdr3_length: 14; cdr3_aa: CASSARLSPTEAFF; cdr3_nt: TGTGCCAGCAGTGCCCGACTAAGCCCCACTGAAGCTTTCTTT
v_call: TRBV20-1; clone_size: .; d_call: .; j_call: TRBJ2-3; cdr3_length: 13; cdr3_aa: CSARVDFTDTQYF; cdr3_nt: TGCAGTGCTAGAGTGGACTTCACAGATACGCAGTATTTT
v_call: TRBV7-2; clone_size: few; d_call: .; j_call: TRBJ2-1; cdr3_length: 13; cdr3_aa: CASSLAWPDEQFF; cdr3_nt: TGTGCCAGCAGCTTAGCGTGGCCCGATGAGCAGTTCTTC
v_call: TRBV7-8; clone_size: few; d_call: .; j_call: TRBJ2-4; cdr3_length: 17; cdr3_aa: CASSLGPLGSAKNIQYF; cdr3_nt: TGTGCCAGCAGCTTAGGTCCCCTGGGGTCGGCCAAAAACATTCAGTACTTC
v_call: TRBV3-1; clone_size: .; d_call: .; j_call: TRBJ1-1; cdr3_length: 13; cdr3_aa: CASSQQRGTLDFF; cdr3_nt: TGTGCCAGCAGCCAACAAAGGGGGACCTTGGACTTCTTT
v_call: TRBV27; clone_size: few; d_call: .; j_call: TRBJ2-2; cdr3_length: 15; cdr3_aa: CASSSLEGNTGELFF; cdr3_nt: TGTGCCAGCAGTTCCCTTGAGGGGAACACCGGGGAGCTGTTTTTT
v_call: TRBV3-1; clone_size: many; d_call: .; j_call: TRBJ2-1; cdr3_length: 15; cdr3_aa: CASSQPGSSYNEQFF; cdr3_nt: TGTGCCAGCAGCCAGCCAGGAAGCTCCTACAATGAGCAGTTCTTC
v_call: TRBV12-3/TRBV12-4; clone_size: .; d_call: .; j_call: TRBJ2-2; cdr3_length: 14; cdr3_aa: CASGLVFDTGELFF; cdr3_nt: TGTGCCAGCGGTCTAGTCTTCGACACCGGGGAGCTGTTTTTT
v_call: TRBV7-8; clone_size: few; d_call: .; j_call: TRBJ2-3; cdr3_length: 17; cdr3_aa: CASSLAPLSYGTDTQYF; cdr3_nt: TGTGCCAGCAGCTTAGCCCCTTTATCGTATGGCACAGATACGCAGTATTTT
v_call: TRBV6-5; clone_size: few; d_call: .; j_call: TRBJ2-2; cdr3_length: 14; cdr3_aa: CASSYTSGPGELFF; cdr3_nt: TGTGCCAGCAGTTACACCAGCGGACCCGGGGAGCTGTTTTTT
v_call: TRBV4-2; clone_size: few; d_call: .; j_call: TRBJ2-5; cdr3_length: 11; cdr3_aa: CASSQGTTQYF; cdr3_nt: TGTGCCAGCAGCCAAGGAACGACCCAGTACTTC
v_call: TRBV7-6; clone_size: few; d_call: TRBD1; j_call: TRBJ1-1; cdr3_length: 15; cdr3_aa: CASSLVPGQGAEAFF; cdr3_nt: TGTGCCAGCAGCTTAGTTCCGGGACAGGGCGCTGAAGCTTTCTTT
v_call: TRBV28; clone_size: .; d_call: TRBD2; j_call: TRBJ2-7; cdr3_length: 14; cdr3_aa: CASSLLAEVYEQYF; cdr3_nt: TGTGCCAGCAGCCTACTAGCGGAAGTCTACGAGCAGTACTTC
v_call: TRBV7-9; clone_size: few; d_call: .; j_call: TRBJ1-5; cdr3_length: 14; cdr3_aa: CASSPMGSYQPQHF; cdr3_nt: TGTGCCAGCAGCCCGATGGGCAGCTATCAGCCCCAGCATTTT
v_call: TRBV7-9; clone_size: .; d_call: .; j_call: TRBJ2-1; cdr3_length: 16; cdr3_aa: CASSSPGLLGGNEQFF; cdr3_nt: TGTGCCAGCAGCTCCCCTGGACTCCTCGGAGGGAATGAGCAGTTCTTC
v_call: TRBV20-1; clone_size: .; d_call: TRBD2; j_call: TRBJ2-3; cdr3_length: 15; cdr3_aa: CSAPPSGRDTDTQYF; cdr3_nt: TGCAGTGCTCCCCCTAGCGGGAGGGACACAGATACGCAGTATTTT
v_call: TRBV14; clone_size: .; d_call: TRBD1; j_call: TRBJ2-7; cdr3_length: 13; cdr3_aa: CASSRADRAEQYF; cdr3_nt: TGTGCCAGCAGCCGCGCAGACAGGGCCGAGCAGTACTTC
v_call: TRBV18; clone_size: .; d_call: .; j_call: TRBJ2-4; cdr3_length: 15; cdr3_aa: CASSPPNSLSNIQYF; cdr3_nt: TGTGCCAGCTCACCACCAAACAGCCTCTCAAACATTCAGTACTTC
v_call: TRBV25-1; clone_size: .; d_call: TRBD1; j_call: TRBJ2-6; cdr3_length: 18; cdr3_aa: CASSVSPGTGAGANVLTF; cdr3_nt: TGTGCCAGCAGTGTAAGTCCCGGGACAGGGGCTGGGGCCAACGTCCTGACTTTC
v_call: TRBV7-2; clone_size: few; d_call: TRBD2; j_call: TRBJ2-5; cdr3_length: 16; cdr3_aa: CASSMGLAGVRETQYF; cdr3_nt: TGTGCCAGCAGCATGGGACTAGCGGGAGTCCGGGAGACCCAGTACTTC
v_call: TRBV27; clone_size: many; d_call: .; j_call: TRBJ2-1; cdr3_length: 13; cdr3_aa: CASSLGLGREQFF; cdr3_nt: TGTGCCAGCAGTCTCGGCCTCGGTAGGGAGCAGTTCTTC
v_call: TRBV5-1; clone_size: few; d_call: TRBD1; j_call: TRBJ2-1; cdr3_length: 15; cdr3_aa: CASSRGQGKLNEQFF; cdr3_nt: TGCGCCAGCAGCCGGGGACAGGGAAAGCTCAATGAGCAGTTCTTC
v_call: TRBV7-2; clone_size: few; d_call: TRBD2; j_call: TRBJ2-3; cdr3_length: 14; cdr3_aa: CASKKAGATDTQYF; cdr3_nt: TGTGCCAGCAAGAAAGCGGGAGCCACAGATACGCAGTATTTT
v_call: TRBV3-1; clone_size: .; d_call: TRBD2; j_call: TRBJ2-1; cdr3_length: 17; cdr3_aa: CASSSLLAGEAYNEQFF; cdr3_nt: TGTGCCAGCAGCTCACTTCTAGCGGGTGAAGCCTACAATGAGCAGTTCTTC
v_call: TRBV3-1; clone_size: .; d_call: TRBD1; j_call: TRBJ1-2; cdr3_length: 16; cdr3_aa: CASSQSGGQHRRGYTF; cdr3_nt: TGTGCCAGCAGCCAATCAGGGGGACAGCACCGGAGGGGCTACACCTTC
v_call: TRBV29-1; clone_size: .; d_call: TRBD2; j_call: TRBJ2-1; cdr3_length: 16; cdr3_aa: CSVQNSGRASYNEQFF; cdr3_nt: TGCAGCGTTCAAAATAGCGGGAGGGCCTCCTACAATGAGCAGTTCTTC
v_call: TRBV9; clone_size: few; d_call: .; j_call: TRBJ2-2; cdr3_length: 14; cdr3_aa: CASSEGTYTGELFF; cdr3_nt: TGTGCCAGCAGCGAGGGGACCTACACCGGGGAGCTGTTTTTT
v_call: TRBV20-1; clone_size: .; d_call: .; j_call: TRBJ2-5; cdr3_length: 12; cdr3_aa: CSATNNAETQYF; cdr3_nt: TGCAGTGCTACCAATAATGCGGAGACCCAGTACTTC
v_call: TRBV12-3/TRBV12-4; clone_size: few; d_call: .; j_call: TRBJ2-5; cdr3_length: 14; cdr3_aa: CASTPFEGAETQYF; cdr3_nt: TGTGCCAGCACCCCCTTTGAGGGAGCAGAGACCCAGTACTTC
v_call: TRBV6-5; clone_size: few; d_call: TRBD1; j_call: TRBJ2-7; cdr3_length: 16; cdr3_aa: CASSYKRDRGTYEQYF; cdr3_nt: TGTGCCAGCAGTTACAAGCGGGACAGGGGGACCTACGAGCAGTACTTC
v_call: TRBV24-1; clone_size: .; d_call: TRBD1; j_call: TRBJ2-1; cdr3_length: 16; cdr3_aa: CATSDPSGTGFGEQFF; cdr3_nt: TGTGCCACCAGTGATCCCTCCGGGACAGGGTTTGGGGAGCAGTTCTTC
v_call: TRBV28; clone_size: few; d_call: .; j_call: TRBJ1-5; cdr3_length: 13; cdr3_aa: CASSGFSNQPQHF; cdr3_nt: TGTGCCAGCAGTGGTTTTAGCAATCAGCCCCAGCATTTT
v_call: TRBV15; clone_size: .; d_call: TRBD2; j_call: TRBJ2-1; cdr3_length: 15; cdr3_aa: CATSSPGGPHNEQFF; cdr3_nt: TGTGCCACCAGCAGCCCGGGGGGACCTCACAATGAGCAGTTCTTC
v_call: TRBV20-1; clone_size: many; d_call: .; j_call: TRBJ2-1; cdr3_length: 12; cdr3_aa: CSADYFNNEQFF; cdr3_nt: TGCAGTGCCGATTATTTTAACAATGAGCAGTTCTTC
v_call: TRBV5-4; clone_size: .; d_call: .; j_call: TRBJ2-1; cdr3_length: 14; cdr3_aa: CASSLAWTGSEQFF; cdr3_nt: TGTGCCAGCAGCTTGGCCTGGACGGGCAGCGAGCAGTTCTTC
v_call: TRBV7-3; clone_size: .; d_call: .; j_call: TRBJ2-1; cdr3_length: 15; cdr3_aa: CASSSLVGGHNEQFF; cdr3_nt: TGTGCCAGCAGCTCCCTTGTGGGGGGCCACAATGAGCAGTTCTTC
v_call: TRBV6-1; clone_size: few; d_call: TRBD2; j_call: TRBJ2-2; cdr3_length: 15; cdr3_aa: CASGGGFGIPGELFF; cdr3_nt: TGTGCCAGCGGGGGGGGGTTCGGTATTCCCGGGGAGCTGTTTTTT